These T cell receptor beta chains were read from a single sample in a study of persistence of HIV-infected CD4 T cells. Using immunoSEQ multiplex PCR, the repertoire was profiled, and TCRdb retains in-frame clones only, with some absent. The repertoire holds 35,000 to 55,000 clones, with 88% as singletons. Their antigens are not known. The input for sequencing was CD4+ T cells sorted from PBMCs after roughly 18-hour stimulation, taken from a patient who received antiretroviral therapy. These receptors all stem from an adult woman with HIV who was CMV-seropositive. Both conserved end residues are part of each CDR3.

v_call | cdr3_length | cdr3_aa
TRBV3-1/TRBV3-2 | 14 | CASSQAGKKTEAFF
TRBV6-5 | 15 | CASSTLGTANEKLFF
TRBV6-5 | 14 | CASRLAGKATEAFF
TRBV2 | 12 | CASTAGPYEQYF
TRBV2 | 15 | CASSGRVVSNQPQHF
TRBV27 | 20 | CASSVGFARGLGSGANVLTF
TRBV19 | 16 | CASSDRRTGGFNGYTF
TRBV5-5 | 15 | CASSFNQGWNYGYTF
TRBV5-1 | 14 | CASSLGLAEDTQYF
TRBV5-1 | 13 | CASSLGGDGEAFF
TRBV24-1 | 14 | CATSPGSSITEAFF
TRBV6-5 | 14 | CASRKQGVNYGYTF
TRBV29-1 | 14 | CSVDVAGVYNEQFF
TRBV5-1 | 15 | CASSLGGQGYQPQHF
TRBV5-1 | 13 | CASSLEGEGTQYF
TRBV27 | 13 | CASSLYRDGEQYF
TRBV6-4 | 12 | CASWGGAGEQFF
TRBV6-1 | 16 | CASSETSFPFTETQYF
TRBV12-3/TRBV12-4 | 13 | CASSRQFDEKLFF
TRBV5-1 | 17 | CASSLEGDPATNEKLFF
TRBV27 | 15 | CASTKGTGYNSPLHF
TRBV23-1 | 16 | CASSLGQALFTGELFF
TRBV7-3 | 14 | CASSSGTGGNEQFF
TRBV9 | 14 | CASSVVPTYTEAFF
TRBV10-3 | 13 | CAISRVTDYGYTF
TRBV5-4 | 16 | CASSFTRITANTEAFF
TRBV6-5 | 11 | CASSENSPLHF
TRBV12-5 | 15 | CASGPGQGSYTEAFF
TRBV3-1/TRBV3-2 | 12 | CASSQTGLEAFF
TRBV29-1 | 13 | CSVERGSLNEQFF
TRBV19 | 15 | CASSMEGAHGDTQYF
TRBV9 | 15 | CASSVGADAAYEQYF
TRBV30 | 14 | CAWRPVGGHYGYTF
TRBV28 | 14 | CASSLASGANVLTF
TRBV20-1 | 11 | CSASQMEGYTF
TRBV20-1 | 13 | CSASASGNSPLHF
TRBV3-1/TRBV3-2 | 16 | CASSQAGRGGTDTQYF
TRBV4-1 | 18 | CASSPVSPQGSYNSPLHF
TRBV29-1 | 13 | CSVEEGGGTEAFF
TRBV19 | 15 | CASSIVGGPSYEQYF
TRBV10-3 | 12 | CAISDVGGEAFF
TRBV5-1 | 13 | CASSLGTGPGYTF
TRBV5-1 | 14 | CASSLSGNDSPLHF
TRBV15 | 15 | CATSPWRLAENTQYF
TRBV5-1 | 12 | CASSFSNTEAFF
TRBV19 | 15 | CASSPTQTMNTEAFF
TRBV7-2 | 18 | CASNLQGLISSGANVLTF